This paragraph covers one T cell receptor (beta chain) sequence. Between the trimmed V and J ends, which lost 0 bases and 4 bases, there was a span of 13 bases. Germline CDR1 reads SGHTA; CDR2 reads FQGNSA. The CDR3 is 15 amino acids. A single record per CDR3 protein comes from TCRdb applying MiXCR to the RT-PCR reads. The sample has fewer than 800,000 distinct CDR3 sequences, 14% seen once. The source material was memory CD4+ T cells from blood. The gene calls are TRBV7-2 and TRBJ2-7; unclear D gene. The origin of this receptor is a female donor in good health, serving as a healthy control. CDR3 bases: TGTGCCAGCAGCTTAGCCACTGGGCCGGCGTACGAGCAGTACTTC. Amino acids: CASSLATGPAYEQYF.